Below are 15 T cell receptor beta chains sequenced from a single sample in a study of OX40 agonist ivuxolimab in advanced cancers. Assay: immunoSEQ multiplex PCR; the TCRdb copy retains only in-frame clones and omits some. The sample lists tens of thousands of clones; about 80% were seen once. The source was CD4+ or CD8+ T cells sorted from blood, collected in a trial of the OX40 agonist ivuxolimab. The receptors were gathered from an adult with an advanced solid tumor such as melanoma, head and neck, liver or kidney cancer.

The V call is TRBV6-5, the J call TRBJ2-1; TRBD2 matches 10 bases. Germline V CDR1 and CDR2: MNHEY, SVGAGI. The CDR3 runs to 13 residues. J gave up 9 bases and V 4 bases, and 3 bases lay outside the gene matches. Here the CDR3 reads CASSSAGGSEQFF. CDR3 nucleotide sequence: TGTGCCAGCAGTTCAGCGGGGGGGAGTGAGCAGTTCTTC.

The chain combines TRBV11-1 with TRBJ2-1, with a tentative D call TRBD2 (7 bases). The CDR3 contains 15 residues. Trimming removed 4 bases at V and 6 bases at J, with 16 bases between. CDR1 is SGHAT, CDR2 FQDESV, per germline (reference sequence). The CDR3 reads CASSSRGRVGNEQFF. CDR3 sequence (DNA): TGTGCCAGCAGCTCGCGGGGGCGGGTGGGCAATGAGCAGTTCTTC.

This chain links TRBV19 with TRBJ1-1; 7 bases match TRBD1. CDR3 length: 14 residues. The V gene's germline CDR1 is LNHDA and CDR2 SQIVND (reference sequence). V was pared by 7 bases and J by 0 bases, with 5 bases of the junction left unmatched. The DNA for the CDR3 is TGTGCCAGTAAATGGACAGGTCTGAACACTGAAGCTTTCTTT. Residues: CASKWTGLNTEAFF.

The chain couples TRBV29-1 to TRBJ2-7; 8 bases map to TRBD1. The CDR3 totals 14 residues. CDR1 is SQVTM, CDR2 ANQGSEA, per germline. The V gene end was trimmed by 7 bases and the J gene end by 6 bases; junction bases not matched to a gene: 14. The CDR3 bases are TGCAGCGCCGGGCGGGCAGGGGGCTTTGTCGAGCAGTACTTC. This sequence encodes CSAGRAGGFVEQYF.

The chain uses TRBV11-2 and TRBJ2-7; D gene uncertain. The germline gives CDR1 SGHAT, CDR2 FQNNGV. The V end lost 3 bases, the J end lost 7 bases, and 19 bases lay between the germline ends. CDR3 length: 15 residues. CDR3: CASSFLSDPTREQYF. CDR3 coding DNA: TGTGCCAGCAGCTTCCTCTCGGATCCTACGAGAGAGCAGTACTTC. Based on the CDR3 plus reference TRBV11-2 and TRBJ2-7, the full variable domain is EAGVAQSPRYKIIEKRQSVAFWCNPISGHATLYWYQQILGQGPKLLIQFQNNGVVDDSQLPKDRFSAERLKGVDSTLKIQPAKLEDSAVYLCASSFLSDPTREQYFGPGTRLTVT.

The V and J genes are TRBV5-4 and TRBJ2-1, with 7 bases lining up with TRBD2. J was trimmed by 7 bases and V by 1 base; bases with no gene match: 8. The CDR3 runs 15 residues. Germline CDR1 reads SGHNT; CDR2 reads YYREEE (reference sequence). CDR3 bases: TGTGCCAGCAGCTTGCGGCAGGGAGGGGAGAATGAGCAGTTCTTC. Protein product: CASSLRQGGENEQFF.

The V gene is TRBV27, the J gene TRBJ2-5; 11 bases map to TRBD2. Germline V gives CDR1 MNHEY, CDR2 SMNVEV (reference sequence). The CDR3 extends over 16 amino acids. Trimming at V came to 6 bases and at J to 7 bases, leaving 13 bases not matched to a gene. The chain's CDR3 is CASSLEASGRIVTQYF. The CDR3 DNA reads TGTGCCAGCAGCCTCGAGGCTAGCGGGAGGATCGTGACCCAGTACTTC.

The CDR3 DNA is TGCAGCGTTGTAGGAACAGGGACGAACACTGAAGCTTTCTTT. Its protein product is CSVVGTGTNTEAFF. V and J are TRBV29-1 and TRBJ1-1, with a possible D match to TRBD1 (6 bases). The V gene lost 4 bases and the J gene lost 1 base, with 13 bases spanning the gap. The CDR3 runs 14 residues. Germline V gene lookup returns CDR1 SQVTM and CDR2 ANQGSEA.

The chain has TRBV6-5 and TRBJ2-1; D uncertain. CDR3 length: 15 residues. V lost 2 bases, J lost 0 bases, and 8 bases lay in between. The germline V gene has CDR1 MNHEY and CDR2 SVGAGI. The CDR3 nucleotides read TGTGCCAGCAGTTACCTAGTATACTCCTACAATGAGCAGTTCTTC. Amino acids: CASSYLVYSYNEQFF.

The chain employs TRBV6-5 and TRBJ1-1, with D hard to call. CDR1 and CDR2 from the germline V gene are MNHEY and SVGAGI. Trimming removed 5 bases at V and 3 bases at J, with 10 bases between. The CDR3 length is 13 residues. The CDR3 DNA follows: TGTGCCAGCAGTACCGGGTCACACACTGAAGCTTTCTTT. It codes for CASSTGSHTEAFF.

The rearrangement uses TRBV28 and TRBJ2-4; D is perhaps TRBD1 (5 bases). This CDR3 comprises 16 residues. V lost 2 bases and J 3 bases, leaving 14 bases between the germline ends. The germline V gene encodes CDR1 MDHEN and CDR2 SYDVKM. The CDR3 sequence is CASSLAVTGRKNIQYF. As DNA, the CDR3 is TGTGCCAGCAGTTTAGCAGTCACAGGACGCAAAAACATTCAGTACTTC.

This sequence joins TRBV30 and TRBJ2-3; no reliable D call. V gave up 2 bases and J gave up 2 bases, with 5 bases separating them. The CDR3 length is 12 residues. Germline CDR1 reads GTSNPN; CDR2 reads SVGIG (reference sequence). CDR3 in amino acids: CAWSPNTDTQYF. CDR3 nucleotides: TGTGCCTGGAGTCCGAACACAGATACGCAGTATTTT.

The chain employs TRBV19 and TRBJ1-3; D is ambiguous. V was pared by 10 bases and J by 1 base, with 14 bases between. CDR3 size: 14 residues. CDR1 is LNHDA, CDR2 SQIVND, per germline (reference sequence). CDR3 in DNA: TGTGCCACGGTGCGTGGCCCATCTGGAAACACCATATATTTT. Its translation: CATVRGPSGNTIYF.

CDR3 amino acids: CASSQEGKGGRGRETQYF. CDR3 DNA sequence: TGCGCCAGCAGCCAAGAGGGAAAAGGGGGGCGAGGCAGGGAGACCCAGTACTTC. The rearrangement joins TRBV4-3 to TRBJ2-5; D assignment may be TRBD1 or TRBD2 (6 bases each). The V and J ends lost 0 bases and 5 bases respectively, with 22 bases between them. The CDR3 spans 18 residues. In germline, CDR1 is LGHNA, CDR2 YSLEER.

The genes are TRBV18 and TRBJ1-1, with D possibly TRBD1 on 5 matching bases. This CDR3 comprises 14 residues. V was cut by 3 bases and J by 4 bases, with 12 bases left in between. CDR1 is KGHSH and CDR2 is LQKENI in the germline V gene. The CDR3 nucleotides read TGTGCCAGCTCACCTTCCCGAGACAGCACTGAAGCTTTCTTT. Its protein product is CASSPSRDSTEAFF.